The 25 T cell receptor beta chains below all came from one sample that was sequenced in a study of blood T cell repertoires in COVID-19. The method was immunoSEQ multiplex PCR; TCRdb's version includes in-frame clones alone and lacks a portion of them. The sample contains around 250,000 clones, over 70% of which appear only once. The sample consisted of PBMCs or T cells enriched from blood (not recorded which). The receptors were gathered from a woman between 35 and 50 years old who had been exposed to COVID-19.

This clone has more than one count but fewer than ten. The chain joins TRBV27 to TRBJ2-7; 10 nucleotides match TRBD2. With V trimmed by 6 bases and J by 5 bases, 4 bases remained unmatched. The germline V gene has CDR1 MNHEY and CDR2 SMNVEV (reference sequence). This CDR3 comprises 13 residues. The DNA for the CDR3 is TGTGCCAGCAGGCCTACTAGCGGGAACGAGCAGTACGTC. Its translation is CASRPTSGNEQYV.

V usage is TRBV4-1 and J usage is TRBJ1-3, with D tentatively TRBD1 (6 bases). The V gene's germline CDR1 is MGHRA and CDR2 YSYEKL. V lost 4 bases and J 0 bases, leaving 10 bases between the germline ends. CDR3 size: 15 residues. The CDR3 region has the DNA TGCGCCAGCAGCCTAGGGGGTCCCTCTGGAAACACCATATATTTT. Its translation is CASSLGGPSGNTIYF.

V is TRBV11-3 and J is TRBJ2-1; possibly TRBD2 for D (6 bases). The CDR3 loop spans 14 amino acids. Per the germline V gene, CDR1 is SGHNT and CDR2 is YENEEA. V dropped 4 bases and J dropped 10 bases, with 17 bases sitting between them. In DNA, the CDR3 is TGTGCCAGCAGCTCATATAGGGCGGGACGCGAGCAGTTCTTC. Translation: CASSSYRAGREQFF.

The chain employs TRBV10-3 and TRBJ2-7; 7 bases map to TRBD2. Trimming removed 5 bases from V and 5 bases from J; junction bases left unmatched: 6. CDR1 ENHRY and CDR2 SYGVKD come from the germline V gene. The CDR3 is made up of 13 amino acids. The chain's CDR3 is CAISPSGRDEQYV. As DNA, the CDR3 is TGTGCCATCAGTCCTAGCGGCCGGGACGAGCAGTACGTC.

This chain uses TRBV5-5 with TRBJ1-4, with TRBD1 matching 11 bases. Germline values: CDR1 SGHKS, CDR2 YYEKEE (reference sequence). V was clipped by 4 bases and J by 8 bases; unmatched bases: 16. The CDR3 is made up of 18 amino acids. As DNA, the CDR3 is TGTGCCAGCAGCCTGGACAGGGGGCCGTTCGGGCTGGTCGAAAAACTGTTTTTT. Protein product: CASSLDRGPFGLVEKLFF. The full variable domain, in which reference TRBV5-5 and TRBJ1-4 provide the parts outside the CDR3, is DAGVTQSPTHLIKTRGQQVTLRCSPISGHKSVSWYQQVLGQGPQFIFQYYEKEERGRGNFPDRFSARQFPNYSSELNVNALLLGDSALYLCASSLDRGPFGLVEKLFFGSGTQLSVL.

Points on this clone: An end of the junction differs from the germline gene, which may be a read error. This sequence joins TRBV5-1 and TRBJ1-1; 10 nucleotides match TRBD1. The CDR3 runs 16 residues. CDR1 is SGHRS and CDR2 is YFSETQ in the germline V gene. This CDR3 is CASSVRGTGANTEAFF. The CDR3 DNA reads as TGTGCCAGCAGCGTTAGGGGGACAGGGGCCAACACTGAAGCTTTCTTT.

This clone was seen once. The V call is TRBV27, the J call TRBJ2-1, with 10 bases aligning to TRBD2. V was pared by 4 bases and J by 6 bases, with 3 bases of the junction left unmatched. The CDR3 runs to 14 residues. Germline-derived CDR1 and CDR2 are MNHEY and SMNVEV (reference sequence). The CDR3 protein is CASSWTSGANEQFF. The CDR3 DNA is TGTGCCAGCAGTTGGACTAGCGGAGCCAATGAGCAGTTCTTC.

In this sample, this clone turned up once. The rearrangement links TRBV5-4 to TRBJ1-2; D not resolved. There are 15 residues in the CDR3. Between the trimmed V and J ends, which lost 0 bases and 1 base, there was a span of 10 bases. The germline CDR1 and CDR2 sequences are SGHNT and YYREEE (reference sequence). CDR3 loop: CASSLDNSINYGYTF. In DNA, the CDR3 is TGTGCCAGCAGCTTGGACAACAGCATTAACTATGGCTACACCTTC.

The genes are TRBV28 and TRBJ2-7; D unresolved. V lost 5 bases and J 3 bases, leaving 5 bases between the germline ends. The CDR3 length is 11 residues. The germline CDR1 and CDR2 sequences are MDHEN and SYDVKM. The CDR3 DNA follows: TGTGCCAGCAGTCAAAACTACGAGCAGTACTTC. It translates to CASSQNYEQYF.

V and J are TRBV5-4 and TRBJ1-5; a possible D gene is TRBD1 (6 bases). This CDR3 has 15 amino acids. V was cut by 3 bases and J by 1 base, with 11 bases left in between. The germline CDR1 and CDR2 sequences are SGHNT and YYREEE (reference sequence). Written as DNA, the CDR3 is TGTGCCAGCAGCTCGAAGGACAGAAGCAATCAGCCCCAGCATTTT. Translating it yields CASSSKDRSNQPQHF.

The CDR3 loop reads CASSRQGLTNEKLFF. For the CDR3, the DNA is TGTGCCAGCAGTAGACAGGGGTTAACTAATGAAAAACTGTTTTTT. The rearrangement uses TRBV25-1 and TRBJ1-4, with TRBD1 matching over 8 bases. The J segment lost 1 base and the V segment lost 5 bases, leaving 3 bases of the junction unmatched. Germline loops: CDR1 MGHDK, CDR2 SYGVNS. CDR3 length equals 15 residues.

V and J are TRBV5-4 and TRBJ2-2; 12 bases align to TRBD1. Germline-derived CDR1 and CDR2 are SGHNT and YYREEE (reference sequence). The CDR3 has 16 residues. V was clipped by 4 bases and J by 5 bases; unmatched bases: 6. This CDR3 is CASSKPGQGATGELFF. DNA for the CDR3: TGTGCCAGCAGCAAACCGGGACAGGGGGCTACCGGGGAGCTGTTTTTT. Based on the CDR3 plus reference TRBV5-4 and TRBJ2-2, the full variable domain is ETGVTQSPTHLIKTRGQQVTLRCSSQSGHNTVSWYQQALGQGPQFIFQYYREEENGRGNFPPRFSGLQFPNYSSELNVNALELDDSALYLCASSKPGQGATGELFFGEGSRLTVL.

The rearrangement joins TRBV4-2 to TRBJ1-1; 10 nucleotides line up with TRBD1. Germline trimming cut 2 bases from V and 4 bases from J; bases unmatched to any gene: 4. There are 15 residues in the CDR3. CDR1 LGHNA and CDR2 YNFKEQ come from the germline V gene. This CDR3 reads CASSQSGQGITEAFF. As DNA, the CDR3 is TGTGCCAGCAGCCAATCGGGACAGGGGATCACTGAAGCTTTCTTT.

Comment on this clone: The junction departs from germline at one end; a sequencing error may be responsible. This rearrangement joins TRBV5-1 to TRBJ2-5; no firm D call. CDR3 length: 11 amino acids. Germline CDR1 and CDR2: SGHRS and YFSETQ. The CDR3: CASSSQETQYF. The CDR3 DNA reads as TGTGCCAGCAGCTCACAAGAGACCCAGTACTTC. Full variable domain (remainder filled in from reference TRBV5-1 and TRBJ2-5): KAGVTQTPRYLIKTRGQQVTLSCSPISGHRSVSWYQQTPGQGLQFLFEYFSETQRNKGNFPGRFSGRQFSNSRSEMNVSTLELGDSALYLCASSSQETQYFGPGTRLLVL.

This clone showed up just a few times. CDR3 nucleotide sequence: TGTGCCAGCAGCCCTAGAGAACCGGGACTAGCGCTAAATGAGCAGTTCTTC. Protein: CASSPREPGLALNEQFF. The V gene is TRBV3-1 (or the pseudogene TRBV3-2), the J gene TRBJ2-1; 10 bases agree with TRBD2. With V trimmed by 4 bases and J by 7 bases, 13 bases remained unmatched. Germline V lookup: CDR1 LGHDT, CDR2 YNNKEL (reference sequence). CDR3 length equals 17 residues.

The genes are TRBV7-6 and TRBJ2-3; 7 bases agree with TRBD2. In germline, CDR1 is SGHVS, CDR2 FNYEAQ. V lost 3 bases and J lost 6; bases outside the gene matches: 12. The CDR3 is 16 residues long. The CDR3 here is CASSFPGLVGVDTQYF. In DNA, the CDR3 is TGTGCCAGCAGCTTCCCTGGACTAGTGGGCGTTGATACGCAGTATTTT.

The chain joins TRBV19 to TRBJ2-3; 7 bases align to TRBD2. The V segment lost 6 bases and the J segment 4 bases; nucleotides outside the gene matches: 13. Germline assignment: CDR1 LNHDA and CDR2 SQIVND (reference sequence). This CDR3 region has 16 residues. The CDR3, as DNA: TGTGCCAGTAGACCCTCGGGGAGGGTGGGAGCAGATACGCAGTATTTT. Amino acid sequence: CASRPSGRVGADTQYF.

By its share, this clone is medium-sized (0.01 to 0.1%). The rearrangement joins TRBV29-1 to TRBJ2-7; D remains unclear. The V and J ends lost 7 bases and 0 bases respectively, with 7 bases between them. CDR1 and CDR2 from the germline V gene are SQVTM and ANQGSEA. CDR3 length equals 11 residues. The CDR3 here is CSAHISYEQYV. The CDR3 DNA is TGCAGCGCCCACATCTCCTACGAGCAGTACGTC.

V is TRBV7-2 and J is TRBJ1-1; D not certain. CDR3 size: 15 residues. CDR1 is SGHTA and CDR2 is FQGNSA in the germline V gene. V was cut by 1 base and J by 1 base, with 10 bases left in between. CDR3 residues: CASSLVGGGNTEAFF. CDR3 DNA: TGTGCCAGCAGCTTAGTGGGAGGAGGGAACACTGAAGCTTTCTTT.

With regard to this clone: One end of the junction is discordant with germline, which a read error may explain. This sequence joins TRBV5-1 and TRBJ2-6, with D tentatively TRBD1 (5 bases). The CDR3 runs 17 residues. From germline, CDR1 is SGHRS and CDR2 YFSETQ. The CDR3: CASSLAPGLSGANVLTF. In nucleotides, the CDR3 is TGTGCCAGCAGCTTGGCACCAGGGCTTTCTGGGGCCAACGTCCTGACTTTC.

In nucleotides, the CDR3 is TGCGCCAGCAGCGTCTCGGGACAGACTGGGGAAAAACTGTTTTTT. Protein sequence: CASSVSGQTGEKLFF. The chain combines TRBV5-1 with TRBJ1-4, with 7 bases aligning to TRBD1. This CDR3 has 15 residues. The V segment lost 4 bases and the J segment 8 bases; nucleotides outside the gene matches: 11. CDR1 SGHRS and CDR2 YFSETQ come from the germline V gene.

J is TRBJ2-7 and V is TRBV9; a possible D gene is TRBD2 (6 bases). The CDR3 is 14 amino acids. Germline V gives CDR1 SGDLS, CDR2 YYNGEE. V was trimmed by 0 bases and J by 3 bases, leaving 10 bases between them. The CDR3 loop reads CASSVEERVYEQYF. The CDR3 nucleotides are TGTGCCAGCAGCGTAGAGGAGCGGGTCTACGAGCAGTACTTC.

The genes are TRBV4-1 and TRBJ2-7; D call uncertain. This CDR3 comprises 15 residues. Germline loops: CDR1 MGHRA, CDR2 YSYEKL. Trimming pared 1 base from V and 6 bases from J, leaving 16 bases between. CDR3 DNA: TGCGCCAGCAGCCAAGTCCTGCCGTACGGTCTCGAGCAGTACTTC. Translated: CASSQVLPYGLEQYF.

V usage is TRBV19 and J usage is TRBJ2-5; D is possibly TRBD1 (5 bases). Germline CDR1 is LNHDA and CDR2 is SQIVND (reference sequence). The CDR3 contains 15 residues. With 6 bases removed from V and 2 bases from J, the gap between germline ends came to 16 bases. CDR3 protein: CASSWSDSDQETQYF. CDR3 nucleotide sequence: TGTGCCAGTAGCTGGTCCGACAGCGATCAAGAGACCCAGTACTTC.

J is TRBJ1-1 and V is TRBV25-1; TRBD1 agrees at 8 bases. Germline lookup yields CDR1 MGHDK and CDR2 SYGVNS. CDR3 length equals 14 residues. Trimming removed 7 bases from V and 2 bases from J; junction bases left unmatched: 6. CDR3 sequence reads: CASKRDRLNTEAFF. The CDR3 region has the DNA TGTGCCAGCAAACGGGACAGGCTAAACACTGAAGCTTTCTTT. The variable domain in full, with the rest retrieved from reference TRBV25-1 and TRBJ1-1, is EADIYQTPRYLVIGTGKKITLECSQTMGHDKMYWYQQDPGMELHLIHYSYGVNSTEKGDLSSESTVSRIRTEHFPLTLESARPSHTSQYLCASKRDRLNTEAFFGQGTRLTVV.